This entry lists 27 T cell receptor beta chains sequenced from one sample in a study of T cells in Graves' hyperthyroidism and ophthalmopathy. It was RNA transcripts that yielded the amplified TCR beta CDR3 regions. Researchers ran a first-round RT-PCR on the TCR CDR3 using the HTBI primer set. From the multiplex PCR reads, TCRdb called clonotypes with MiXCR, one entry per CDR3 protein. The repertoire holds fewer than 650,000 distinct CDR3 sequences, 11% to 15% seen once, with roughly 6.2% in the top ten. Sequences were obtained from blood. These receptors were obtained from a woman aged 25-40 years with Graves' hyperthyroidism that later progressed to Graves' ophthalmopathy.

This clonotype has ten or more counts. The rearrangement links TRBV19 to TRBJ1-1, with D possibly TRBD1 on 5 matching bases. CDR1 LNHDA and CDR2 SQIVND come from the germline V gene (reference sequence). CDR3 length equals 11 residues. Deletions cut 9 bases from V and 4 bases from J, with 9 bases between. DNA of the CDR3: TGTGCCAGCAAAACAGGCACTGAAGCTTTCTTT. Its protein is CASKTGTEAFF.

The V call is TRBV29-1, the J call TRBJ2-1; D is possibly TRBD2 (5 bases). V shed 0 bases and J shed 9 bases, with 9 bases lying between them. This CDR3 is 12 amino acids long. Germline V CDR1 and CDR2: SQVTM, ANQGSEA. In DNA form, the CDR3 reads TGCAGCGTTGAAGATCTAGGACTTGAGCAGTTCTTC. Translated, it gives CSVEDLGLEQFF.

This clonotype was observed a handful of times. CDR3 sequence: CATSESQGVRAFF. CDR3 coding DNA: TGTGCCACCAGTGAATCCCAGGGGGTTCGGGCTTTCTTT. The chain employs TRBV24-1 and TRBJ1-1; TRBD1 matches at 7 bases. The CDR3 contains 13 residues. Trimming took 4 bases from V and 11 from J; bases not matched to a gene: 9. The germline V gene encodes CDR1 KGHDR and CDR2 SFDVKD.

This clonotype was observed many times. This chain joins TRBV24-1 and TRBJ2-5, with D perhaps given as TRBD1 or TRBD2 (5 bases each). With 9 bases removed from V and 5 bases from J, the gap between germline ends came to 15 bases. The CDR3 runs 13 residues. Germline V gives CDR1 KGHDR, CDR2 SFDVKD. CDR3 in amino acids: CATGGGVGETQYF. CDR3 sequence (DNA): TGTGCCACCGGTGGGGGTGTGGGCGAGACCCAGTACTTC.

At least ten counts were recorded for this clonotype. This chain links TRBV12-3 or TRBV12-4 with TRBJ1-5; 10 nucleotides match TRBD1. CDR3 length: 14 residues. After removal of 5 bases from V and 5 bases from J, the junction contained 3 bases not matched to a gene. For the CDR3, the DNA is TGTGCCAGCAGTACCGGGACAGGGGATCAGCCCCAGCATTTT. This sequence encodes CASSTGTGDQPQHF.

At least ten counts were recorded for this clonotype. This chain uses TRBV9 with TRBJ1-1; a possible D gene is TRBD1 (5 bases). The CDR3 length is 13 residues. Germline V gives CDR1 SGDLS, CDR2 YYNGEE. V was trimmed by 3 bases and J by 4 bases, leaving 10 bases between them. The CDR3 DNA sequence: TGTGCCAGCAGCGAGGGGATGTTCACTGAAGCTTTCTTT. This sequence encodes CASSEGMFTEAFF. Full variable domain (rest looked up from reference TRBV9 and TRBJ1-1): DSGVTQTPKHLITATGQRVTLRCSPRSGDLSVYWYQQSLDQGLQFLIQYYNGEERAKGNILERFSAQQFPDLHSELNLSSLELGDSALYFCASSEGMFTEAFFGQGTRLTVV.

There are many counts of this clonotype. The CDR3: CASKIGVPGNTEAFF. DNA of the CDR3: TGTGCCAGCAAGATTGGGGTACCAGGGAACACTGAAGCTTTCTTT. The V call is TRBV2, the J call TRBJ1-1; D gene unclear. CDR1 and CDR2 from the germline V gene are SNHLY and FYNNEI. This CDR3 has 15 amino acids. V gave up 7 bases and J gave up 1 base, with 16 bases separating them.

On this clonotype: Since a much larger clone is just one base distant, this may be a read error. The chain combines TRBV20-1 with TRBJ2-5, with a weak D call TRBD2 (5 bases). V was shortened by 0 bases and J by 7 bases, with 9 bases between the two germline ends. The CDR3 is 12 amino acids. CDR1 DFQATT and CDR2 SNEGSKA come from the germline V gene (reference sequence). This CDR3 reads CSARDIGGTQYF. Here the CDR3 DNA reads TGCAGTGCTAGAGATATCGGAGGGACCCAGTACTTC.

Only a few counts were recorded for this clonotype. The rearrangement uses TRBV28 and TRBJ2-1; TRBD1 matches at 9 bases. CDR3 length: 22 amino acids. Germline trimming cut 2 bases from V and 2 bases from J; bases unmatched to any gene: 22. CDR1 is MDHEN, CDR2 SYDVKM, per germline. In DNA, the CDR3 is TGTGCCAGCAGTTTACCTTTTGACACAGGGGGCAAAGTCGGGGGGACCTACAATGAGCAGTTCTTC. Translated: CASSLPFDTGGKVGGTYNEQFF.

This clonotype was seen many times. V is TRBV2 and J is TRBJ2-3; no clear D gene. Germline V gives CDR1 SNHLY, CDR2 FYNNEI. The CDR3 totals 13 residues. V was pared by 6 bases and J by 0 bases, with 7 bases between. The CDR3 DNA is TGTGCCAGCAGAATGGACAGCACAGATACGCAGTATTTT. Residues: CASRMDSTDTQYF.

This clonotype was seen repeatedly, ten times or more. The rearrangement joins TRBV11-3 to TRBJ1-1; possibly TRBD1 for D (5 bases). Trimming removed 5 bases from V and 5 bases from J, with 12 bases in between. Germline V gene lookup returns CDR1 SGHNT and CDR2 YENEEA. The length of the CDR3 is 13 residues. The DNA for the CDR3 is TGTGCCAGCAGCCAGGACACTGAAACTGAAGCTTTCTTT. Protein: CASSQDTETEAFF.

A note on this clonotype: Here the CDR3 omits its conserved ending phenylalanine or tryptophan, so a read error is the likely source. The rearrangement uses TRBV28 and TRBJ2-5; D unclear. From germline, CDR1 is MDHEN and CDR2 SYDVKM. V was trimmed by 8 bases and J by 4 bases, leaving 8 bases between them. CDR3 length equals 11 residues. The CDR3 nucleotides read TGTGCCAGCGGGGTTTTAGAGACCCAGTACGTC. It is translated as CASGVLETQYV.

Ten or more counts support this clonotype. Sequence at one end of the junction differs from germline and may be a read error. The chain is built from TRBV28 and TRBJ2-2; TRBD2 agrees at 13 bases. In germline, CDR1 is MDHEN, CDR2 SYDVKM. The CDR3 sequence is 18 residues long. The CDR3 is CASSLSRTSGRWAGELFF. The CDR3 DNA is TGTGCCAGCAGTTTATCCCGGACTAGCGGGAGATGGGCCGGGGAACTGTTTTTT.

This clonotype showed up many times. V usage is TRBV7-2 and J usage is TRBJ2-4; tentatively, D is TRBD1 or TRBD2 (5 bases each). The germline V and J ends were trimmed by 3 bases and 6 bases, with 6 bases remaining between them. This CDR3 contains 12 residues. CDR1 SGHTA and CDR2 FQGNSA come from the germline V gene. The CDR3 sequence: CASSLGPNIQYF. CDR3 in DNA: TGTGCCAGCAGCTTGGGACCAAACATTCAGTACTTC.

This clonotype occurred many times. The chain combines TRBV28 with TRBJ1-3; D call uncertain. This CDR3 region has 12 residues. From germline, CDR1 is MDHEN and CDR2 SYDVKM. The V end lost 7 bases, the J end lost 0 bases, and 4 bases lay between the germline ends. CDR3 nucleotides: TGTGCCAGCAAGTTCTCTGGAAACACCATATATTTT. It specifies CASKFSGNTIYF. The full variable domain, completed using reference TRBV28 and TRBJ1-3, is DVKVTQSSRYLVKRTGEKVFLECVQDMDHENMFWYRQDPGLGLRLIYFSYDVKMKEKGDIPEGYSVSREKKERFSLILESASTNQTSMYLCASKFSGNTIYFGEGSWLTVV.

This clonotype was counted ten times or more. The J gene is TRBJ2-5, the V gene TRBV28; 7 nucleotides match TRBD1. Trimming removed 6 bases from V and 4 bases from J; junction bases left unmatched: 8. The CDR3 length is 14 residues. Germline CDR1 reads MDHEN; CDR2 reads SYDVKM. The CDR3 DNA follows: TGTGCCAGCAGGGTGACAGGGACCTTAGAGACCCAGTACTTC. It specifies CASRVTGTLETQYF.

This clonotype was observed at least ten times. V gene TRBV19 combines with J gene TRBJ2-7; 7 bases fit TRBD2. J lost 2 bases, V lost 4 bases, and 8 bases had no gene match. From germline, CDR1 is LNHDA and CDR2 SQIVND (reference sequence). The length of the CDR3 is 15 residues. The CDR3 spells CASSNLRDYAYEQYF. DNA for the CDR3: TGTGCCAGTAGTAACCTCCGGGACTACGCCTACGAGCAGTACTTC. The variable domain in full, with the rest retrieved from reference TRBV19 and TRBJ2-7, is DGGITQSPKYLFRKEGQNVTLSCEQNLNHDAMYWYRQDPGQGLRLIYYSQIVNDFQKGDIAEGYSVSREKKESFPLTVTSAQKNPTAFYLCASSNLRDYAYEQYFGPGTRLTVT.

There are a few counts of this clonotype. The gene calls are TRBV30 and TRBJ2-3; TRBD1 might be the D (6 bases). Per germline, CDR1 GTSNPN and CDR2 SVGIG (reference sequence). The CDR3 has 15 residues. Trimming stripped 2 bases from V and 0 bases from J, with 12 bases between. The CDR3 DNA follows: TGTGCCTGGAGTTCAGGGGACCTTAGCACAGATACGCAGTATTTT. The encoded protein is CAWSSGDLSTDTQYF.

This clonotype was counted ten times or more. The J gene is TRBJ1-5, the V gene TRBV3-1; 9 bases are a match to TRBD1. This CDR3 is 14 amino acids long. Trimming removed 5 bases from V and 5 bases from J; junction bases left unmatched: 4. Germline values: CDR1 LGHDT, CDR2 YNNKEL (reference sequence). This chain's CDR3 is CASSEDRGDQPQHF. CDR3 DNA: TGTGCCAGCAGCGAGGACAGGGGAGATCAGCCCCAGCATTTT.

This clonotype was observed many times. J is TRBJ1-2 and V is TRBV7-2, with 8 bases lining up with TRBD1. CDR1 is SGHTA, CDR2 FQGNSA, per germline. The CDR3 length is 17 residues. Trimming removed 5 bases from V and 6 bases from J; junction bases left unmatched: 17. As DNA, the CDR3 is TGTGCCAGCAGCCAGAGAGGGACAGGTGCTATGCTGGATGGCTACACCTTC. Translating it yields CASSQRGTGAMLDGYTF.

The sample holds a few counts of this clonotype. V is TRBV12-3 or TRBV12-4 and J is TRBJ2-5, with TRBD2 matching over 8 bases. The CDR3 consists of 16 residues. The trim removed 4 bases at V and 5 bases at J, leaving 12 bases unmatched. CDR3 nucleotides: TGTGCCAGCAGTTCAAGACTAGCGAGTGATTGGGAGACCCAGTACTTC. Protein: CASSSRLASDWETQYF.

This clonotype was picked up many times. V and J are TRBV27 and TRBJ2-3; 8 bases map to TRBD1. Germline trimming cut 3 bases from V and 6 bases from J; bases unmatched to any gene: 5. CDR1 and CDR2 (germline): MNHEY, SMNVEV (reference sequence). The CDR3 contains 14 residues. The CDR3 sequence: CASSLDRVEDTQYF. CDR3 DNA sequence: TGTGCCAGCAGTTTGGACAGGGTTGAGGATACGCAGTATTTT.

In its sample, this clonotype was seen once. V is TRBV20-1 and J is TRBJ2-1, with 11 bases that match TRBD2. The CDR3 runs to 18 residues. V lost 3 bases to trimming and J lost 3 bases; unmatched junction nucleotides: 13. The germline V gene encodes CDR1 DFQATT and CDR2 SNEGSKA (reference sequence). The CDR3 region is CSARKRYSGRVDYNEQFF. In DNA, the CDR3 is TGCAGTGCTAGGAAAAGGTATAGCGGGAGGGTTGACTACAATGAGCAGTTCTTC.

This clonotype was counted ten times or more. The J gene is TRBJ2-4, the V gene TRBV7-9; D gene uncertain. The CDR3 is 20 residues long. V gave up 6 bases and J gave up 0 bases, with 27 bases separating them. Germline V gene data show CDR1 as SEHNR and CDR2 as FQNEAQ (reference sequence). The CDR3 spells CASSPLKLPPGPVAKNIQYF. CDR3 DNA: TGTGCCAGCAGTCCGTTAAAGCTGCCTCCCGGACCCGTAGCCAAAAACATTCAGTACTTC.

This clonotype was counted ten times or more. The chain links TRBV6-2 or TRBV6-3 to TRBJ2-2; D not certain. In germline, CDR1 is MNHEY, CDR2 SVGEGT. Trimming removed 6 bases from V and 0 bases from J, with 17 bases in between. The CDR3 runs 17 residues. The chain's CDR3 is CASSTLVVGPNTGELFF. DNA of the CDR3: TGTGCCAGCAGCACCTTAGTCGTCGGCCCGAACACCGGGGAGCTGTTTTTT.

In this sample, this clonotype turned up a few times. The gene calls are TRBV12-3 or TRBV12-4 and TRBJ2-3, with D possibly matching TRBD2 (7 bases). The germline V and J ends were trimmed by 4 bases and 1 base, with 18 bases remaining between them. This CDR3 is built from 17 residues. CDR3 in DNA: TGTGCCAGCAGTTCCCCCGGGGGGCGGCAAGGCACAGATACGCAGTATTTT. Protein: CASSSPGGRQGTDTQYF.

This clonotype came up many times. The chain is built from TRBV12-3 or TRBV12-4 and TRBJ2-3; the match to TRBD2 covers 11 bases. Unmatched junction bases numbered 7, after V lost 2 bases and J lost 3 bases. The CDR3 contains 17 residues. The CDR3 nucleotides read TGTGCCAGCAGTTTATACCAAGGACTAGCGGGTACAGATACGCAGTATTTT. Amino acids: CASSLYQGLAGTDTQYF.